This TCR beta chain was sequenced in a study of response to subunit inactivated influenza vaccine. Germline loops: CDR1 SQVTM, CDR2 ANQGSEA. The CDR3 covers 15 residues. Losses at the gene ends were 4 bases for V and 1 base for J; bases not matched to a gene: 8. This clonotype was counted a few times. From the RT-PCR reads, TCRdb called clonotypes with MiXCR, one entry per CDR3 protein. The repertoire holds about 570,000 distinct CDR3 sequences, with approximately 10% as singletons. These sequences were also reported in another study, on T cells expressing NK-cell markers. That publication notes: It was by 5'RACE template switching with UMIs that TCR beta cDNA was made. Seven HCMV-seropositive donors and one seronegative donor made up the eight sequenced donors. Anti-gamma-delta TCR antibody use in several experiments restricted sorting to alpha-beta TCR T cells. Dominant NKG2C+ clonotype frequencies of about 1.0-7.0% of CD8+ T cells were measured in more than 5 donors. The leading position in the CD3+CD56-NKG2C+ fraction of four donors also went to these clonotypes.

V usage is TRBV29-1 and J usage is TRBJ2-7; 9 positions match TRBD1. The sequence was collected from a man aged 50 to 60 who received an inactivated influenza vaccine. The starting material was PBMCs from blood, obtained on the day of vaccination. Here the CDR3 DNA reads TGCAGCGTTGCCCCGGGACAGGGACTTTCCTACGAGCAGTACTTC. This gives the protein CSVAPGQGLSYEQYF.